The rows below give T cell receptor beta chains drawn from one sample of a study of cytomegalovirus exposure and HLA in healthy donors. The assay was immunoSEQ multiplex PCR, and TCRdb's table has in-frame clones only and misses some. The sample yields 250,000 to 350,000 clones, 88% seen once. The sequencing sample was made of PBMCs. The receptor source for this set is a young man in good health and CMV-seronegative. The CDR3 runs from the conserved cysteine through the conserved F or W. The order of the fields is CDR3 protein, CDR3 DNA, D gene, J gene, CDR3 length, clone size, V gene. A D gene is named only where the DNA matches it firmly. Only some rows state a clone size, as once, few, many or a class for expanded clones.

CDR3: CASSSSASGGSPVTGELFF
DNA: TGTGCCAGCAGCTCCTCGGCTAGCGGGGGGTCCCCCGTTACCGGGGAGCTGTTTTTT
D: TRBD2
J: TRBJ2-2
length: 19
size: -
V: TRBV13

CDR3: CASSLGQGLDTDTQYF
DNA: TGCGCCAGCAGCTTGGGCCAGGGACTAGACACAGATACGCAGTATTTT
D: TRBD2
J: TRBJ2-3
length: 16
size: -
V: TRBV5-1

CDR3: CASSRAPGQGRNEQYF
DNA: TGTGCCAGCAGCCGTGCACCGGGACAGGGAAGGAACGAGCAGTACTTC
D: TRBD1
J: TRBJ2-7
length: 16
size: once
V: TRBV7-9

CDR3: CASSQTTGGYGYTF
DNA: TGCGCCAGCAGCCAAACGACAGGTGGCTATGGCTACACCTTC
D: -
J: TRBJ1-2
length: 14
size: few
V: TRBV4-3

CDR3: CASSIRQGGDTEAFF
DNA: TGTGCCAGCAGTATCAGACAGGGGGGGGACACTGAAGCTTTCTTT
D: TRBD1
J: TRBJ1-1
length: 15
size: -
V: TRBV27

CDR3: CASSSHFYTMDGSDNEQFF
DNA: TGTGCCAGCAGCTCACACTTTTACACGATGGACGGGAGTGACAATGAGCAGTTCTTC
D: -
J: TRBJ2-1
length: 19
size: -
V: TRBV7-9

CDR3: CASSQDPGRGYTEAFF
DNA: TGTGCCAGCAGCCAAGATCCGGGGAGGGGGTACACTGAAGCTTTCTTT
D: -
J: TRBJ1-1
length: 16
size: once
V: TRBV14

CDR3: CASSPLDSPTNYGYTF
DNA: TGTGCCAGCTCACCACTGGACTCACCTACTAACTATGGTTACACCTTC
D: -
J: TRBJ1-2
length: 16
size: once
V: TRBV18

CDR3: CASSTRDSHTDTQYF
DNA: TGTGCCAGTAGTACGCGGGACAGCCACACAGATACGCAGTATTTT
D: -
J: TRBJ2-3
length: 15
size: -
V: TRBV19

CDR3: CASSLAGSQPQHF
DNA: TGTGCCAGCAGCTTAGCCGGGAGTCAGCCCCAGCATTTT
D: -
J: TRBJ1-5
length: 13
size: -
V: TRBV7-9

CDR3: CASSSGQKYGYTF
DNA: TGTGCCAGCAGCTCGGGACAGAAGTATGGCTACACCTTC
D: TRBD1
J: TRBJ1-2
length: 13
size: -
V: TRBV5-6

CDR3: CASSPGTGNTGELFF
DNA: TGTGCCAGCAGTCCCGGGACAGGGAACACCGGGGAGCTGTTTTTT
D: TRBD1
J: TRBJ2-2
length: 15
size: -
V: TRBV27

CDR3: CASSEMTATYEQYF
DNA: TGTGCCAGCAGTGAAATGACAGCGACCTACGAGCAGTACTTC
D: -
J: TRBJ2-7
length: 14
size: few
V: TRBV2

CDR3: CASSSNRENYEQYF
DNA: TGTGCCAGCAGCAGTAACAGGGAGAACTACGAGCAGTACTTC
D: -
J: TRBJ2-7
length: 14
size: -
V: TRBV13

CDR3: CASSQEGATDTQYF
DNA: TGCGCCAGCAGCCAAGAGGGCGCCACAGATACGCAGTATTTT
D: -
J: TRBJ2-3
length: 14
size: -
V: TRBV4-3

CDR3: CASSLGETGPYNEQFF
DNA: TGTGCCAGCAGCTTAGGGGAGACAGGGCCTTACAATGAGCAGTTCTTC
D: TRBD1
J: TRBJ2-1
length: 16
size: -
V: TRBV7-6

CDR3: CASNGQGRGDTEAFF
DNA: TGTGCCAGCAACGGACAGGGACGAGGGGACACTGAAGCTTTCTTT
D: TRBD1
J: TRBJ1-1
length: 15
size: few
V: TRBV2

CDR3: CSAVTSEAFF
DNA: TGCAGCGCAGTCACATCTGAAGCTTTCTTT
D: -
J: TRBJ1-1
length: 10
size: once
V: TRBV29-1

CDR3: CAISVREGSTEAFF
DNA: TGTGCCATCAGTGTCAGGGAGGGGTCCACTGAAGCTTTCTTT
D: -
J: TRBJ1-1
length: 14
size: -
V: TRBV10-3

CDR3: CASSEALRGGQYF
DNA: TGTGCCAGCAGTGAAGCCCTTCGAGGGGGGCAGTACTTC
D: -
J: TRBJ2-7
length: 13
size: -
V: TRBV6-1

CDR3: CASSSDRVTDTQYF
DNA: TGCGCCAGCAGCTCGGACAGGGTTACAGATACGCAGTATTTT
D: TRBD1
J: TRBJ2-3
length: 14
size: -
V: TRBV5-1

CDR3: CASSTEGQNTEAFF
DNA: TGTGCCAGCAGTACCGAAGGACAGAACACTGAAGCTTTCTTT
D: -
J: TRBJ1-1
length: 14
size: -
V: TRBV27

CDR3: CASSLDRGTGELFF
DNA: TGTGCCAGCAGCTTGGACAGGGGCACCGGGGAGCTGTTTTTT
D: TRBD1
J: TRBJ2-2
length: 14
size: -
V: TRBV5-5

CDR3: CASRAPARTSIGELFF
DNA: TGTGCCAGCAGGGCACCAGCCAGGACTAGCATCGGGGAGCTGTTTTTT
D: TRBD2
J: TRBJ2-2
length: 16
size: -
V: TRBV2

CDR3: CASRADSGASYEQYF
DNA: TGTGCCAGCAGGGCGGATAGCGGGGCTTCCTACGAGCAGTACTTC
D: TRBD2
J: TRBJ2-7
length: 15
size: -
V: TRBV27

CDR3: CASSTSQGKPQHF
DNA: TGTGCCAGTAGTACCTCTCAGGGGAAGCCCCAGCATTTT
D: -
J: TRBJ1-5
length: 13
size: -
V: TRBV19

CDR3: CASSAQGSGANVLTF
DNA: TGTGCCAGCAGCGCACAGGGTTCTGGGGCCAACGTCCTGACTTTC
D: -
J: TRBJ2-6
length: 15
size: once
V: TRBV11-2

CDR3: CASSLQGQGSYEQYF
DNA: TGCGCCAGCAGCTTGCAGGGACAGGGCTCCTACGAGCAGTACTTC
D: TRBD1
J: TRBJ2-7
length: 15
size: -
V: TRBV5-1

CDR3: CASSPAGAYEQYF
DNA: TGTGCCAGCTCGCCGGCGGGTGCCTACGAGCAGTACTTC
D: -
J: TRBJ2-7
length: 13
size: once
V: TRBV2

CDR3: CASSEMTGGNTEAFF
DNA: TGCGCCAGCAGTGAAATGACAGGGGGGAACACTGAAGCTTTCTTT
D: TRBD1
J: TRBJ1-1
length: 15
size: -
V: TRBV10-2

CDR3: CASSIGDRVTEAFF
DNA: TGTGCCAGCAGCATCGGGGACAGGGTCACTGAAGCTTTCTTT
D: TRBD1
J: TRBJ1-1
length: 14
size: -
V: TRBV11-2

CDR3: CASSPPQQGSTDTQYF
DNA: TGTGCCAGCAGCCCCCCCCAACAGGGGAGCACAGATACGCAGTATTTT
D: TRBD1
J: TRBJ2-3
length: 16
size: -
V: TRBV11-2

CDR3: CASGLVQGQKGNEQYF
DNA: TGTGCTAGTGGTTTGGTACAGGGACAAAAGGGCAACGAGCAGTACTTC
D: -
J: TRBJ2-7
length: 16
size: -
V: TRBV12-5

CDR3: CASSYRGSSGANVLTF
DNA: TGTGCCAGCAGCTACCGAGGGTCCTCTGGGGCCAACGTCCTGACTTTC
D: -
J: TRBJ2-6
length: 16
size: -
V: TRBV7-6

CDR3: CASSQGPLAGSSGANVLTF
DNA: TGCGCCAGCAGCCAAGGCCCTCTGGCGGGTTCCTCTGGGGCCAACGTCCTGACTTTC
D: -
J: TRBJ2-6
length: 19
size: once
V: TRBV4-1

CDR3: CASSLGGGVTEAFF
DNA: TGTGCCAGCAGCTTAGGAGGGGGCGTGACTGAAGCTTTCTTT
D: TRBD1
J: TRBJ1-1
length: 14
size: -
V: TRBV7-2

CDR3: CASSLAQEQFF
DNA: TGTGCCAGCAGCTTAGCCCAGGAGCAGTTCTTC
D: -
J: TRBJ2-1
length: 11
size: -
V: TRBV7-2

CDR3: CASSLPGGRPFF
DNA: TGTGCCAGCAGCCTTCCCGGGGGGAGGCCTTTCTTT
D: -
J: TRBJ1-1
length: 12
size: -
V: TRBV11-2

CDR3: CASSEDRGNRGYGYTF
DNA: TGTGCCAGCAGCGAGGACAGGGGCAATCGGGGCTATGGCTACACCTTC
D: TRBD1
J: TRBJ1-2
length: 16
size: few
V: TRBV2

CDR3: CASSQSQYRGNSPLHF
DNA: TGCGCCAGCAGTCAATCGCAGTACAGGGGAAATTCACCCCTCCACTTT
D: TRBD1
J: TRBJ1-6
length: 16
size: once
V: TRBV23-1

CDR3: CASSSPGGLVVSEQFF
DNA: TGTGCCAGCAGCAGCCCAGGGGGACTAGTTGTCAGTGAGCAGTTCTTC
D: -
J: TRBJ2-1
length: 16
size: -
V: TRBV7-9

CDR3: CASSPTGGRNYGYTF
DNA: TGCGCCAGCAGCCCTACAGGGGGCCGGAACTATGGCTACACCTTC
D: TRBD1
J: TRBJ1-2
length: 15
size: -
V: TRBV4-1

CDR3: CASSPGLADNEQFF
DNA: TGCGCCAGCTCACCGGGACTAGCGGACAATGAGCAGTTCTTC
D: TRBD2
J: TRBJ2-1
length: 14
size: -
V: TRBV5-1

CDR3: CASSRNQGYGYTF
DNA: TGTGCCAGCAGTCGCAACCAGGGGTATGGCTACACCTTC
D: -
J: TRBJ1-2
length: 13
size: -
V: TRBV28

CDR3: CASSYGQRGNTEAFF
DNA: TGTGCCAGCAGTTACGGACAGCGAGGGAACACTGAAGCTTTCTTT
D: -
J: TRBJ1-1
length: 15
size: -
V: TRBV6-6

CDR3: CASSDGGGPDTQYF
DNA: TGTGCCAGCAGTGATGGCGGGGGGCCAGATACGCAGTATTTT
D: TRBD2
J: TRBJ2-3
length: 14
size: -
V: TRBV6-1